The rows below give T cell receptor beta chains drawn from one sample of a study of shared clonotypes between healthy human individuals. This table comes from immunoSEQ multiplex PCR, and its TCRdb copy is limited to in-frame clones, with some not included. In the table there are over 2 million clones, 85% to 95% of which are singletons. Sequenced input: naive CD4+ T cells from PBMCs. The origin of the receptors is a man aged 18 to 35 in good health. Some clones in this sample may be carry-over from other donors' samples. Both conserved end residues are part of each CDR3. A D gene is named only where the DNA matches it firmly. The listing skips clone size in some rows; elsewhere it reads once, few, many or a size class.

abundance	j_gene	d_gene	v_gene	CDR3nt	CDR3aa
few	TRBJ1-2	TRBD1	TRBV7-9	TGTGCCAGCAGCTTTACAGGGGGCGCCGGAGGCTACACCTTC	CASSFTGGAGGYTF
few	TRBJ1-1	NA	TRBV28	TGTGCCAGCAGTTTATTTGGAGCGGGCGACACTGAAGCTTTCTTT	CASSLFGAGDTEAFF
NA	TRBJ2-7	TRBD2	TRBV28	TGTGCCAGCAGTTTCTGGCTAGCGGGAGGTTACGAGCAGTACTTC	CASSFWLAGGYEQYF
NA	TRBJ1-1	NA	TRBV6-1	TGTGCCAGCAGTGAAGACGAACAACAATACCACACTGAAGCTTTCTTT	CASSEDEQQYHTEAFF
NA	TRBJ1-3	NA	TRBV28	TGTGCCAGCAGTTGGACACTAAACTCTGGAAACACCATATATTTT	CASSWTLNSGNTIYF
NA	TRBJ2-3	NA	TRBV27	TGTGCCAGCAGGACCGGGACGCAGCGCACAGATACGCAGTATTTT	CASRTGTQRTDTQYF
NA	TRBJ2-1	NA	TRBV7-3	TGTGCCAGCAGCCTGGGGACTGAGCAGTTCTTC	CASSLGTEQFF
NA	TRBJ2-5	TRBD2	TRBV27	TGTGCCAGCAGTTTAGTCGCTGTAGTAGCGGGGATTCAAGAGACCCAGTACTTC	CASSLVAVVAGIQETQYF
once	TRBJ1-5	NA	TRBV7-2	TGTGCCAGCAGCTTAGTGGTTTTAAGACCCAATCAGCCCCAGCATTTT	CASSLVVLRPNQPQHF
NA	TRBJ1-3	NA	TRBV29-1	TGCAGCCTTTCGGGTTCTAGGACTGGAAACACCATATATTTT	CSLSGSRTGNTIYF
few	TRBJ1-1	NA	TRBV7-9	TGTGCCAGCAGCTTAGTAACTGAAGCTTTCTTT	CASSLVTEAFF
NA	TRBJ1-4	TRBD1	TRBV18	TGTGCCAGCTCCATGACAGGGGGCTATGAAAAACTGTTTTTT	CASSMTGGYEKLFF
few	TRBJ1-1	NA	TRBV9	TGTGCCAGCAGCGTACAGGGTATGAACACTGAAGCTTTCTTT	CASSVQGMNTEAFF
NA	TRBJ2-7	NA	TRBV6-5	TGTGCCAGCAGCCCTACGACAGCTTACGAGCAGTACTTC	CASSPTTAYEQYF
NA	TRBJ1-2	NA	TRBV28	TGTGCCAGTTCCAGGGGCGGTGGCTACACCTTC	CASSRGGGYTF
NA	TRBJ2-1	NA	TRBV5-6	TGTGCCAGCAGCTTGGCTGGGCAGGGCCTTTACAATGAGCAGTTCTTC	CASSLAGQGLYNEQFF
NA	TRBJ1-2	NA	TRBV20-1	TGCAGTGCTAGAGGACTATCCTACACCTTC	CSARGLSYTF
NA	TRBJ2-3	TRBD1	TRBV5-1	TGCGCCAGCAGCTGGACCGGGACAGGAGAATCTCAGCGGTATTTT	CASSWTGTGESQRYF
few	TRBJ1-1	NA	TRBV29-1	TGCAGCGTTCGGGGCTTTGGGGTCACTGAAGCTTTCTTT	CSVRGFGVTEAFF
NA	TRBJ1-1	NA	TRBV29-1	TGCAGCGTTGGCCCTTTCCTCACTGACACTGAAGCTTTCTTT	CSVGPFLTDTEAFF
NA	TRBJ1-4	NA	TRBV2	TGTGCCAGCAGTGAATTGTGGGGGGCAGGGGAAAAACTGTTTTTT	CASSELWGAGEKLFF
once	TRBJ2-7	TRBD2	TRBV4-2	TGTGCCAGCAGCCCCTCGGGGGGATACGAGCAGTACTTC	CASSPSGGYEQYF
NA	TRBJ1-6	NA	TRBV7-2	TGTGCCAGCAGCACGCTTACAGGGACTAATTCACCCCTCCACTTT	CASSTLTGTNSPLHF
NA	TRBJ1-2	NA	TRBV5-5	TGTGCCAGCAGCTTGGCCGGGGTTGAGAACTACACCTTC	CASSLAGVENYTF
once	TRBJ2-1	NA	TRBV29-1	TGCAGCGTTGAAGTACCAGAACGGGAGTCATTGAATGAGCAGTTCTTC	CSVEVPERESLNEQFF
NA	TRBJ1-4	NA	TRBV5-1	TGCGCCAGCAGCCCCGTCTCAGTGAGAGAAAAACTGTTTTTT	CASSPVSVREKLFF